The T cell receptor (beta chain) described here comes from a study of T-cell reconstitution after alpha-beta-depleted transplantation in children. Germline V gene lookup returns CDR1 SGHRS and CDR2 YFSETQ. The J segment lost 4 bases and the V segment lost 0 bases, leaving 3 bases of the junction unmatched. This CDR3 region has 14 residues. The library targeted TCRbeta and was prepared with unique molecular identifiers. TCRdb ran MiXCR on the PCR reads and lists one entry per CDR3 protein. The data hold approximately 390,000 distinct CDR3 sequences, with approximately 11% observed a single time. This clonotype has only a few counts.

This sequence originates from a human donor who donated a stem cell graft to a child with acute myeloid leukemia. The input for sequencing was PBMCs from the stem cell graft donor, taken from the stem cell graft. The rearrangement joins TRBV5-1 to TRBJ1-1; 7 bases match TRBD1. CDR3 DNA sequence: TGCGCCAGCAGCTTGGGGGACAGTTTCACTGAAGCTTTCTTT. This translates into CASSLGDSFTEAFF.